Listed here are 31 T cell receptor beta chains from one sample, sequenced in a study of tumor-infiltrating lymphocytes in primary liver carcinoma. Germline DNA was also extracted, and blood RNA derived from unsorted whole blood. TCR beta cDNA was reverse-transcribed from 500 to 550 ng of total RNA. The reaction used a constant-region primer and ProtoScript II reverse transcriptase. A slightly modified ARM-PCR protocol with three nested multiplex PCR rounds produced these TCR beta libraries. Investigators reported that the first two PCR rounds, at roughly 10 cycles each, used TRBV1-TRBV30 forward primers with a C-beta reverse primer. TCRdb re-analysed the multiplex PCR reads in MiXCR, keeping a single row per CDR3 protein. Of approximately 330,000 distinct CDR3 sequences in the sample, about 65% were seen once. The sequenced sample consisted of peripheral blood. These TCRs come from a man in his forties with primary liver carcinoma and hepatitis B virus infection.

J is TRBJ2-5 and V is TRBV5-4; perhaps TRBD2 as D (5 bases). V lost 0 bases and J 2 bases, leaving 11 bases between the germline ends. Germline V gene sequence: CDR1 SGHNT, CDR2 YYREEE (reference sequence). This CDR3 is built from 15 residues. The CDR3 sequence is CASSLDPRGQETQYF. CDR3 DNA sequence: TGTGCCAGCAGCTTGGATCCCCGGGGACAAGAGACCCAGTACTTC.

This rearrangement joins TRBV7-9 to TRBJ2-1; maybe TRBD1 (5 bases). The CDR3 length is 14 residues. Trimming left V 4 bases short and J 4 bases short, with 11 bases between. Per germline, CDR1 SEHNR and CDR2 FQNEAQ (reference sequence). The CDR3 loop is CASSSSTDYNEQFF. DNA for the CDR3: TGTGCCAGCAGCTCCTCGACAGATTACAATGAGCAGTTCTTC.

The chain couples TRBV5-6 to TRBJ2-3; 14 nucleotides line up with TRBD2. CDR3 length: 16 amino acids. Trimming removed 1 base from V and 4 bases from J; junction bases left unmatched: 2. The germline V gene has CDR1 SGHDT and CDR2 YYEEEE. CDR3 sequence: CASSLKGLAGADTQYF. In DNA form, the CDR3 reads TGTGCCAGCAGCTTGAAGGGACTAGCGGGAGCAGATACGCAGTATTTT.

A word on this clonotype: Likely a read error: the CDR3 ends without its conserved phenylalanine or tryptophan. This sequence joins TRBV6-5 and TRBJ2-1; the match to TRBD2 covers 8 bases. The CDR3 is 15 residues long. The germline gives CDR1 MNHEY, CDR2 SVGAGI. The CDR3 nucleotides are TGTGCCAACAGTTACTCTAGACTAGCGTACAATGAGCAGTTCTAC. Translation gives CANSYSRLAYNEQFY.

Remarks on this clonotype: The germline gene is not matched at one end of the junction; a read error may be the cause. The V call is TRBV11-2, the J call TRBJ1-6; 8 bases agree with TRBD1. The CDR3 consists of 17 residues. Germline V lookup: CDR1 SGHAT, CDR2 FQNNGV. CDR3 nucleotides: TGTGCCAGCAGCTTAGACTCGGACAGGGTTGATAACTCACTCCTCCACTTT. Translation: CASSLDSDRVDNSLLHF.

The chain has TRBV13 and TRBJ2-2, with D possibly being TRBD1 (6 bases). The germline V and J ends were trimmed by 5 bases and 7 bases, with 11 bases remaining between them. The CDR3 totals 13 residues. CDR1 is PRHDT and CDR2 is FYEKMQ in the germline V gene (reference sequence). The CDR3 here is CASSVGTLGELFF. The CDR3 nucleotides read TGTGCCAGCAGCGTCGGGACACTCGGGGAGCTGTTTTTT.

This clonotype was seen a few times. The chain joins TRBV5-1 to TRBJ2-7; D is possibly TRBD2 (7 bases). The CDR3 has 15 residues. CDR1 is SGHRS and CDR2 is YFSETQ in the germline V gene. Trimming took 3 bases from V and 4 from J, leaving 17 bases between them. Here the CDR3 reads CASSSTSGGAYEQYF. The CDR3 region has the DNA TGCGCCAGCAGCTCCACGTCGGGGGGCGCTTACGAGCAGTACTTC.

As to this clonotype: As the CDR3 is not closed by the conserved phenylalanine or tryptophan, this likely results from a read error. This chain joins TRBV11-2 and TRBJ1-4; D might be TRBD1 (5 bases). This CDR3 is 12 amino acids long. Germline CDR1 is SGHAT and CDR2 is FQNNGV. This chain's CDR3 is CAGSPGREKLFY. The CDR3 DNA reads as TGTGCCGGCAGCCCGGGACGAGAAAAACTGTTTTAT.

Concerning this clonotype: A much larger clone sits a single nucleotide away, making a read error possible. V gene TRBV6-1 combines with J gene TRBJ1-5; tentatively, D is TRBD1 (6 bases). Germline assignment: CDR1 MNHNS and CDR2 SASEGT. Trimming stripped 6 bases from V and 5 bases from J, with 17 bases between. The CDR3 runs to 15 residues. CDR3 amino acids: CASRDRGTWDQPQHF. As DNA, the CDR3 is TGTGCCAGCAGAGACCGAGGGACATGGGATCAGCCCCAGCATTTT.

Concerning this clonotype itself: This sequence may be a read error, since a much larger clone differs from it by one base. No conserved phenylalanine or tryptophan is present at the end of the CDR3, so a read error is the likely explanation. The CDR3 nucleotides read TGCGCCAGCAGCCAAGTACTAGCGGTGGTGCAAGAGACCCAGTACCTC. This encodes CASSQVLAVVQETQYL. The rearrangement links TRBV4-1 to TRBJ2-5; TRBD2 aligns across 8 bases. Germline CDR1 reads MGHRA; CDR2 reads YSYEKL. The length of the CDR3 is 16 residues. The ends lost 1 base at V and 2 bases at J; junction bases unmatched: 6.

CDR3 nucleotide sequence: TGTGCCAGCAGTTTAGCTCCAGCGAGTGTGACCGGGGAGCTGTTTTTT. Translation: CASSLAPASVTGELFF. V gene TRBV12-3 or TRBV12-4 combines with J gene TRBJ2-2; no clear D gene. V was shortened by 0 bases and J by 5 bases, with 13 bases between the two germline ends. The CDR3 loop spans 16 amino acids.

The V and J genes are TRBV11-2 and TRBJ2-2; possibly TRBD2 for D (7 bases). From germline, CDR1 is SGHAT and CDR2 FQNNGV. Trimming took off 5 bases at V and 9 bases at J, with 19 bases between the two ends. This CDR3 has 15 residues. This chain's CDR3 is CASSRTGGSHRELFF. CDR3 in DNA: TGTGCCAGCAGCAGGACGGGGGGCAGTCACCGGGAGCTGTTTTTT.

The sample holds many counts of this clonotype. The J gene is TRBJ1-5, the V gene TRBV6-2 or TRBV6-3; D is ambiguous. The CDR3 loop spans 15 amino acids. CDR1 is MNHEY and CDR2 is SVGEGT in the germline V gene. With 6 bases removed from V and 3 bases from J, the gap between germline ends came to 15 bases. The CDR3 protein is CASRSAEKDNQPQHF. Written as DNA, the CDR3 is TGTGCCAGCAGGTCGGCCGAGAAGGACAATCAGCCCCAGCATTTT.

Of note for this clonotype: Because it lacks the conserved phenylalanine or tryptophan at the end, this CDR3 is likely a read error. V usage is TRBV29-1 and J usage is TRBJ2-1, with 11 bases fitting TRBD2. The CDR3 length is 16 residues. After removal of 7 bases from V and 0 bases from J, the junction contained 8 bases not matched to a gene. Germline V gene data show CDR1 as SQVTM and CDR2 as ANQGSEA. Here the CDR3 reads CSAALAGGSSYNEQFL. CDR3 bases: TGCAGCGCTGCTCTAGCGGGAGGAAGCTCCTACAATGAGCAGTTCCTC.

This clonotype was counted ten times or more. The chain joins TRBV5-1 to TRBJ2-3, with D unclear. Trimming took off 2 bases at V and 2 bases at J, with 21 bases between the two ends. Germline V gene data show CDR1 as SGHRS and CDR2 as YFSETQ. The CDR3 extends over 18 amino acids. CDR3 coding DNA: TGCGCCAGCAGCTTCCAACCCGGCTCACTACTACCCACAGATACGCAGTATTTT. It codes for CASSFQPGSLLPTDTQYF.

Comment on this clonotype: This may arise from a read error, as a much more abundant clone is one base away. The gene calls are TRBV24-1 and TRBJ2-3; D uncertain. The CDR3 length is 12 residues. Germline V gene data show CDR1 as KGHDR and CDR2 as SFDVKD. The CDR3 bases are TGTACCACCAGTAGTAGGACCAATACGCAGTATTTT. This codes for CTTSSRTNTQYF.

This clonotype was seen just once. One base away lies a much larger clone, so this may be a sequencing read error. The chain combines TRBV6-1 with TRBJ2-5; D ambiguous. This CDR3 comprises 15 residues. Germline V gene lookup returns CDR1 MNHNS and CDR2 SASEGT. CDR3 residues: CASCEISEYQETQYF. CDR3 sequence (DNA): TGTGCCAGCTGTGAAATCTCAGAGTACCAAGAGACCCAGTACTTC.

About this clonotype: A much more abundant neighbour one base away suggests this may be a read error. The chain employs TRBV4-2 and TRBJ1-2; D is unresolved. The CDR3 has 16 amino acids. With 0 bases removed from V and 0 bases from J, the gap between germline ends came to 11 bases. Germline V gene sequence: CDR1 LGHNA, CDR2 YNFKEQ. CDR3 DNA sequence: TGTGCCAGCAGCCAAGATTTGGGGATTACTAACTATGGCTACACCTTC. The encoded protein is CASSQDLGITNYGYTF.

The chain combines TRBV29-1 with TRBJ1-2; D ambiguous. Germline V lookup: CDR1 SQVTM, CDR2 ANQGSEA. This CDR3 has 14 residues. The CDR3 DNA is TGCGCCGTTGAGCTCAGGCCAGTCAACTATGGCTACACCTTC. Amino acid sequence: CAVELRPVNYGYTF.

This clonotype has ten or more counts. The V call is TRBV11-2, the J call TRBJ1-1, with D maybe TRBD1 (6 bases). V was shortened by 2 bases and J by 2 bases, with 9 bases between the two germline ends. The CDR3 covers 14 residues. CDR1 and CDR2 (germline): SGHAT, FQNNGV. The DNA of the CDR3 is TGTGCCAGCAGCTTATCCGGGGGCAACACTGAAGCTTTCTTT. Residues: CASSLSGGNTEAFF.

The chain carries TRBV4-1 and TRBJ1-3; no clear D. Trimming took 2 bases from V and 2 from J, leaving 13 bases between them. This CDR3 has 16 amino acids. The germline V gene has CDR1 MGHRA and CDR2 YSYEKL. Written as DNA, the CDR3 is TGCGCCAGCAGCCAACCGCGACTGATTACTGGAAACACCATATATTTT. Translated: CASSQPRLITGNTIYF.

On this clonotype itself: Since a much larger clone is just one base distant, this may be a read error. This chain connects TRBV6-1 to TRBJ1-1; D remains ambiguous. The CDR3 loop spans 13 amino acids. Germline CDR1 MNHNS, CDR2 SASEGT. Here the CDR3 DNA reads TGTGTCAGCAGTGCAACAATGAACACTGAAGCTTTCTTT. This encodes CVSSATMNTEAFF.

Worth noting for this clonotype: A much larger clone differs from this one at a single base, so this may be a read error. This chain links TRBV6-1 with TRBJ1-5; weak D call: TRBD1 (6 bases). Germline V lookup: CDR1 MNHNS, CDR2 SASEGT. The length of the CDR3 is 16 residues. This CDR3 is CASSNSRGVGNKPQHF. The CDR3 DNA reads TGTGCCAGCAGCAACAGTAGGGGGGTGGGCAATAAGCCCCAGCATTTT.

Comment on this clonotype: A much larger clonotype is one base distant, so this may be a read error. The genes are TRBV6-1 and TRBJ2-3; D not certain. Germline loops: CDR1 MNHNS, CDR2 SASEGT. The CDR3 is 12 amino acids. The CDR3 spells CASSEWGNTKYF. The CDR3 DNA reads as TGTGCCAGCAGTGAATGGGGTAATACGAAGTATTTT.

This clonotype was observed many times. V is TRBV6-5 and J is TRBJ2-3; a weak D match, TRBD1 (6 bases). Trimming stripped 0 bases from V and 1 base from J, with 14 bases between. The CDR3 loop spans 17 amino acids. Germline V gene data show CDR1 as MNHEY and CDR2 as SVGAGI. The CDR3 sequence: CASSYSDSPVGTDTQYF. DNA for the CDR3: TGTGCCAGCAGTTACTCGGACAGCCCCGTGGGCACAGATACGCAGTATTTT.

Comment on this clonotype: This may be a read error: a much more frequent sequence differs by one nucleotide. This chain uses TRBV6-6 with TRBJ2-1; perhaps TRBD1 as D (5 bases). CDR1 is MNHNY, CDR2 SVGAGI, per germline (reference sequence). The CDR3 is made up of 12 amino acids. The CDR3 DNA sequence: TGTACCAGCAGTGAGCAGGGATATGAGCAGTTCTTC. Translation: CTSSEQGYEQFF.

This clonotype was observed at least ten times. The V call is TRBV29-1, the J call TRBJ2-6; D gene uncertain. CDR3 size: 12 residues. V lost 5 bases and J lost 0, with 2 bases in between. Germline loops: CDR1 SQVTM, CDR2 ANQGSEA. The CDR3 sequence is CSVLSGANVLTF. Here the CDR3 DNA reads TGCAGCGTTCTCTCTGGGGCCAACGTCCTGACTTTC.

The sample holds one count of this clonotype. The junction departs from the called germline gene at one end, perhaps through a read error. This chain links TRBV5-1 with TRBJ1-5; D is perhaps TRBD1 (6 bases). Germline CDR1 reads SGHRS; CDR2 reads YFSETQ. This CDR3 is 16 amino acids long. CDR3 DNA sequence: TGCGCCAGCAGCTTGGCCAGGGGACATAGCAATCAGTCCCAGCATTTT. Translation gives CASSLARGHSNQSQHF.

In regard to this clonotype: A much larger clone lies a single base off, so this may be a read error. The rearrangement uses TRBV5-6 and TRBJ2-7; D is possibly TRBD1 or TRBD2 (5 bases each). CDR3 length equals 12 residues. The germline CDR1 and CDR2 sequences are SGHDT and YYEEEE. The V end lost 4 bases, the J end lost 6 bases, and 11 bases lay between the germline ends. The CDR3 spells CASSQGRGEQYF. The DNA of the CDR3 is TGTGCCAGCAGCCAGGGTCGGGGCGAGCAGTACTTC. Complete variable domain (other parts from reference TRBV5-6 and TRBJ2-7): DAGVTQSPTHLIKTRGQQVTLRCSPKSGHDTVSWYQQALGQGPQFIFQYYEEEERQRGNFPDRFSGHQFPNYSSELNVNALLLGDSALYLCASSQGRGEQYFGPGTRLTVT.

The J gene is TRBJ2-5, the V gene TRBV11-2; unclear D gene. V gave up 5 bases and J gave up 6 bases, with 13 bases separating them. There are 13 residues in the CDR3. From germline, CDR1 is SGHAT and CDR2 FQNNGV. The CDR3 DNA is TGTGCCAGCAGCATAATTTCTGCACAGACCCAGTACTTC. Its protein product is CASSIISAQTQYF.

Comments on this clonotype: The junction shows a germline mismatch at one end, possibly a read error. DNA for the CDR3: TGTGTCAGCAGCACGGGACTAGCGGTACGAGAGACCCAGTACTTC. Its protein product is CVSSTGLAVRETQYF. The chain recombines TRBV11-3 with TRBJ2-5; 11 bases align to TRBD2. Germline CDR1 and CDR2: SGHNT and YENEEA. The CDR3 covers 15 residues.